A single sample gave rise to the 14 T cell receptor beta chains below, sequenced in a study of T cells in Graves' hyperthyroidism and ophthalmopathy. The CDR3 regions of TCR beta were amplified from RNA transcripts. A first-round RT-PCR of the TCR CDR3 used the HTBI primer set. TCRdb recomputed calls from the multiplex PCR reads with MiXCR, one row per CDR3 protein. In the table there are some 600,000 distinct CDR3 sequences, approximately 13% of which are singletons. The sample was blood. These receptors were collected from a woman aged 30 to 39 with Graves' hyperthyroidism that later progressed to Graves' ophthalmopathy.

In its sample, this clonotype was seen many times. This chain links TRBV5-1 with TRBJ2-7; D may be TRBD1 or TRBD2 (5 bases each). The CDR3 spans 17 residues. From germline, CDR1 is SGHRS and CDR2 YFSETQ. V was trimmed by 10 bases and J by 2 bases, leaving 28 bases between them. The CDR3 sequence is CAGGRGIGGSLTYEQYF. CDR3 DNA sequence: TGCGCCGGGGGACGTGGTATCGGCGGCAGCTTAACCTACGAGCAGTACTTC.

This clonotype was seen at least ten times. The chain recombines TRBV3-1 with TRBJ1-1; D is ambiguous. Trimming shortened V by 8 bases and J by 1 base, and 2 bases separated the two germline ends. Germline-derived CDR1 and CDR2 are LGHDT and YNNKEL (reference sequence). CDR3 length: 10 residues. The CDR3 reads CASGNTEAFF. For the CDR3, the DNA is TGTGCCAGCGGGAACACTGAAGCTTTCTTT.

This clonotype was counted at least ten times. The genes are TRBV11-3 and TRBJ2-5; D is unclear. CDR1 and CDR2 (germline): SGHNT, YENEEA. V lost 1 base to trimming and J lost 5 bases, with 14 bases between them. The CDR3 is 15 amino acids. Here the CDR3 DNA reads TGTGCCAGCAGCTTAGGCTTGCCGCCGCGGGAGACCCAGTACTTC. This encodes CASSLGLPPRETQYF.

A few counts support this clonotype. The chain uses TRBV3-2 and TRBJ1-1. TRBV3-2 is noted as a pseudogene. The CDR3 has 14 amino acids. CDR3 DNA sequence: TGTGCCAGCAGCCAAGTTCGTACGGGCACTGAAGCTTTCTTT. It specifies CASSQVRTGTEAFF.

This clonotype occurred many times. This chain joins TRBV12-3 or TRBV12-4 and TRBJ1-3; D may be TRBD1 (5 bases). The V gene lost 4 bases and the J gene lost 4 bases, with 17 bases spanning the gap. The CDR3 consists of 16 residues. As DNA, the CDR3 is TGTGCCAGCAGTTCCGAGCCAGGGAGAAAAGGAAACACCATATATTTT. It specifies CASSSEPGRKGNTIYF.

This clonotype has ten or more counts. J is TRBJ2-3 and V is TRBV12-3 or TRBV12-4, with 7 bases fitting TRBD2. Unmatched junction bases numbered 6, after V lost 4 bases and J lost 2 bases. CDR3 length equals 15 residues. CDR3 sequence reads: CASSSLADATDTQYF. The CDR3 coding sequence is TGTGCCAGCAGTTCGCTAGCGGACGCCACAGATACGCAGTATTTT.

The sample holds many counts of this clonotype. CDR3 region: CASSPSGRGGELFF. The CDR3 DNA sequence: TGTGCCAGCAGTCCTAGCGGGAGGGGCGGGGAGCTGTTTTTT. The gene calls are TRBV6-1 and TRBJ2-2; 12 bases line up with TRBD2. This CDR3 is 14 amino acids long. Germline V gene data show CDR1 as MNHNS and CDR2 as SASEGT. V dropped 5 bases and J dropped 7; count of bases not matched to a gene: 2.

This clonotype was recorded at least ten times. The chain carries TRBV6-1 and TRBJ1-5, with D hard to call. The CDR3 is 14 amino acids. Per germline, CDR1 MNHNS and CDR2 SASEGT. V gave up 6 bases and J gave up 3 bases, with 12 bases separating them. CDR3 sequence: CASRPQQNNQPQHF. Here the CDR3 DNA reads TGTGCCAGCAGACCCCAGCAAAACAATCAGCCCCAGCATTTT.

This clonotype was counted many times. This chain connects TRBV9 to TRBJ1-1; D is unresolved. Germline CDR1 and CDR2: SGDLS and YYNGEE. Trimming took 3 bases from V and 0 from J, leaving 15 bases between them. CDR3 length: 16 amino acids. Here the CDR3 reads CASSALMRRMNTEAFF. The CDR3 DNA sequence: TGTGCCAGCAGCGCGCTCATGAGGCGCATGAACACTGAAGCTTTCTTT.

The chain joins TRBV4-1 to TRBJ2-6; 11 positions agree with TRBD1. The CDR3 loop spans 16 amino acids. After removal of 4 bases from V and 5 bases from J, the junction contained 4 bases not matched to a gene. Germline CDR1 is MGHRA and CDR2 is YSYEKL. CDR3 residues: CASSLGQGAWANVLTF. In DNA, the CDR3 is TGCGCCAGCAGCCTAGGACAGGGGGCCTGGGCCAACGTCCTGACTTTC.

The table lists this clonotype with many counts. The chain joins TRBV11-3 to TRBJ1-2; TRBD1 is a possible D gene (6 bases). V shed 2 bases and J shed 2 bases, with 9 bases lying between them. The germline gives CDR1 SGHNT, CDR2 YENEEA. The CDR3 extends over 14 amino acids. CDR3 DNA: TGTGCCAGCAGCTTACAGGGGCTAAACTATGGCTACACCTTC. This encodes CASSLQGLNYGYTF.

Ten or more counts support this clonotype. The CDR3 DNA reads as TGTGCCAGCAGTTTATCCCTCGGACTAGCGGGAGGGTCCTACGAGCAGTACTTC. It codes for CASSLSLGLAGGSYEQYF. The chain carries TRBV28 and TRBJ2-7; 15 nucleotides agree with TRBD2. Germline CDR1 and CDR2: MDHEN and SYDVKM. The CDR3 sequence is 18 residues long. Losses at the gene ends were 1 base for V and 1 base for J; bases not matched to a gene: 5.

This clonotype was detected ten times or more. This chain uses TRBV29-1 with TRBJ2-1; 10 bases agree with TRBD2. Germline CDR1 is SQVTM and CDR2 is ANQGSEA. J was trimmed by 0 bases and V by 3 bases; bases with no gene match: 8. The CDR3 has 17 amino acids. The CDR3 reads CSVDGTSAFLSYNEQFF. The DNA for the CDR3 is TGCAGCGTTGATGGGACTAGCGCGTTCCTCTCCTACAATGAGCAGTTCTTC.

This clonotype was recorded a few times. Being one base from a much bigger clone, this may be a read error. V gene TRBV28 combines with J gene TRBJ1-2; TRBD1 might be the D (5 bases). The CDR3 covers 13 residues. With 6 bases removed from V and 4 bases from J, the gap between germline ends came to 12 bases. Germline assignment: CDR1 MDHEN and CDR2 SYDVKM. DNA of the CDR3: TGTGCCAGCAGCGGGGGTGATGTCTATGGCTACACCTTC. Translation: CASSGGDVYGYTF.